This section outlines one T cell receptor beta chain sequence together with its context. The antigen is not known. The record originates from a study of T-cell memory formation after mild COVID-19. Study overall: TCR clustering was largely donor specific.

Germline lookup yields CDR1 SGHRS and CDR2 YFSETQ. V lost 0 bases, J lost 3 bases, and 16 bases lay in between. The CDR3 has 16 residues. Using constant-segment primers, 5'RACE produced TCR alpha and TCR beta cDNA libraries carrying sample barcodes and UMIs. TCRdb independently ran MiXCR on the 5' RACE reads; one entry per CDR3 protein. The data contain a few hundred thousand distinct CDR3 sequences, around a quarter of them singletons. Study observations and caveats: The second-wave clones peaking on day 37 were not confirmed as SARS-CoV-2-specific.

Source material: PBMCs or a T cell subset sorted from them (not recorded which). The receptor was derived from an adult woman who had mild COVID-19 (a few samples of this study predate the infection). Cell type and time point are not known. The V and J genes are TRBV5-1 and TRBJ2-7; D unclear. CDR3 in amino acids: CASSLGWVVTLYEQYF. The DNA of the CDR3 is TGCGCCAGCAGCTTGGGCTGGGTTGTGACCCTCTACGAGCAGTACTTC.